This section outlines one T cell receptor beta chain sequence together with its context. Some clones are missing from TCRdb's copy, which holds only in-frame ones; the method was immunoSEQ multiplex PCR. Among roughly 700,000 clones, around 67% were seen once, and the ten largest hold 1.5% to 2%. These data are taken from a study of shared clonotypes between healthy human individuals. The CDR3 spans 15 residues. V lost 6 bases and J 5 bases, leaving 16 bases between the germline ends. Germline V gene data show CDR1 as SGHAT and CDR2 as FQNNGV. This clonotype was sampled from a young woman in good health. V and J are TRBV11-2 and TRBJ2-2; a possible D gene is TRBD1 (5 bases). Source material: memory CD4+ T cells sorted from blood. This sample's subset: CD45RA-negative fraction. The CDR3 here is CASRGQRSGTGELFF. In DNA form, the CDR3 reads TGTGCCAGCAGGGGGCAAAGGAGTGGGACCGGGGAGCTGTTTTTT.